Detailed here is one T cell receptor beta chain. The target antigen is unknown. This record belongs to a study of graft-versus-host responses after intestinal transplantation. For the study at large: Every transplant recipient was induced with anti-thymocyte globulin, then maintained on tacrolimus and steroids for two to three years.

The assay was immunoSEQ multiplex PCR, and TCRdb's table has in-frame clones only and misses some. There are approximately 70,000 clones in the sample; 84% occur only once, and 0.39% lies in the top ten. This CDR3 spans 14 amino acids. Germline values: CDR1 SGHTA, CDR2 FQGNSA. V lost 5 bases, J lost 4 bases, and 14 bases lay in between. Sequencing used unstimulated CD4+ T cells sorted from spleen or lymph node cells, obtained before transplant. The rearrangement links TRBV7-2 to TRBJ2-5, with D possibly being TRBD1 (5 bases). This TCR derives from a human donor who was the organ donor for an intestinal transplant. The DNA of the CDR3 is TGTGCCAGCAGCCCCGACAGATGGGGAGAGACCCAGTACTTC. Translating gives CASSPDRWGETQYF.